The entry below describes one TCR beta chain. A single base separates this from a much larger clone, so it may be a read error. This record belongs to a study of metastatic and nonmetastatic thyroid tumors. Background on the study: Samples came from malignant and benign thyroid patients, and repertoires were compared across blood and tumor or nodule tissue.

Until they underwent thyroid surgery, no patient had received any treatment. There are 13 residues in the CDR3. The V end lost 5 bases, the J end lost 2 bases, and 9 bases lay between the germline ends. Germline values: CDR1 KGHSH, CDR2 LQKENI. TCRdb re-called the PCR reads with MiXCR. This table has around 89,000 clones, under 15% appearing once. V gene TRBV18 combines with J gene TRBJ2-5; D is perhaps TRBD1 (5 bases). Sequenced input: blood. This TCR was sampled from a female donor with papillary thyroid cancer or a benign thyroid nodule (not recorded which). Some clones in this sample may be carry-over from other donors' samples. The CDR3 nucleotides are TGTGCCAGCTCAATTACAGGTCAAGAGACCCAGTACTTC. As protein: CASSITGQETQYF.